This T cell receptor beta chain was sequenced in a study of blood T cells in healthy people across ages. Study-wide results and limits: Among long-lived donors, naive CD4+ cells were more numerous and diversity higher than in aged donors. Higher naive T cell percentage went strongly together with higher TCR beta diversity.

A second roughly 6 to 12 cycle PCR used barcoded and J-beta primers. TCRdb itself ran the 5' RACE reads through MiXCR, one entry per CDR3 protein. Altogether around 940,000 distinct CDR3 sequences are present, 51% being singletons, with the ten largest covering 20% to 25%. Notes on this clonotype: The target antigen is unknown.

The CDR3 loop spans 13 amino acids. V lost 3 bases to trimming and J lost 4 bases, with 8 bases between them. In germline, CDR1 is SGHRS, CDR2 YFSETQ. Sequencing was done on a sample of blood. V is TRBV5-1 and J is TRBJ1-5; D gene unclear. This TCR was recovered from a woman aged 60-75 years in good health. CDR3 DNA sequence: TGCGCCAGCAGCTCAAACATTAATCAGCCCCAGCATTTT. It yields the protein CASSSNINQPQHF.